A single sample is the source of the 25 T cell receptor beta chains below, sequenced in a study of blood T cell repertoires in COVID-19. The data were produced by immunoSEQ multiplex PCR, yet TCRdb's version contains in-frame clones alone and is incomplete. The table includes some 55,000 clones, around 83% detected once. The sequencing input was peripheral blood. The receptors derive from a woman in her sixties with acute or convalescent COVID-19.

V usage is TRBV5-1 and J usage is TRBJ2-2; maybe TRBD2 (7 bases). V lost 3 bases, J lost 7 bases, and 22 bases lay in between. The CDR3 is 17 residues long. Germline V gene data show CDR1 as SGHRS and CDR2 as YFSETQ. The CDR3 region has the DNA TGCGCCAGCAGCTCTCGGCCGGGGGCGGGAGTTGGCGGGGAGCTGTTTTTT. This gives the protein CASSSRPGAGVGGELFF.

The rearrangement uses TRBV4-1 and TRBJ1-6, with D possibly matching TRBD1 (6 bases). Trimming removed 2 bases from V and 6 bases from J, with 11 bases in between. CDR1 is MGHRA and CDR2 is YSYEKL in the germline V gene. The CDR3 sequence is 15 residues long. CDR3 in amino acids: CASSQPARGNSPLHF. In nucleotides, the CDR3 is TGCGCCAGCAGCCAACCCGCCAGGGGTAATTCACCCCTCCACTTT.

This clone was recorded once. The V call is TRBV4-2, the J call TRBJ2-1; TRBD2 agrees at 10 bases. From germline, CDR1 is LGHNA and CDR2 YNFKEQ. The junction had 12 bases not matched to a gene; V was cut back by 1 base and J by 3 bases. This CDR3 contains 19 residues. CDR3 protein: CASSQATAVGTSVYNEQFF. In DNA form, the CDR3 reads TGTGCCAGCAGCCAAGCAACCGCAGTCGGGACTAGCGTCTACAATGAGCAGTTCTTC.

CDR3 coding DNA: TGTGCCAGCAGCCAAGACGTAGGTAGGCTAGCTGGGATTCAGTACTTC. This gives the protein CASSQDVGRLAGIQYF. This chain uses TRBV3-1 (or the pseudogene TRBV3-2) with TRBJ2-4; TRBD2 might be the D (5 bases). Germline V CDR1 and CDR2: LGHDT, YNNKEL (reference sequence). The CDR3 is 16 amino acids. V lost 0 bases to trimming and J lost 10 bases, with 19 bases between them.

This clone was detected only once. The chain combines TRBV5-1 with TRBJ2-7; D might be TRBD1 (6 bases). The V gene lost 6 bases and the J gene lost 2 bases, with 15 bases spanning the gap. Germline V lookup: CDR1 SGHRS, CDR2 YFSETQ. CDR3 size: 14 residues. The CDR3 sequence: CASTSWGQTYEQYF. CDR3 coding DNA: TGCGCCAGCACCTCTTGGGGGCAGACCTACGAGCAGTACTTC.

The CDR3: CASNNRGRNGYTF. The CDR3 nucleotides are TGTGCCAGCAACAACAGGGGAAGAAATGGCTACACCTTC. The chain recombines TRBV2 with TRBJ1-2; 7 nucleotides line up with TRBD1. The ends lost 7 bases at V and 6 bases at J; junction bases unmatched: 8. This CDR3 is built from 13 residues. Germline assignment: CDR1 SNHLY and CDR2 FYNNEI.

The chain recombines TRBV7-3 with TRBJ2-1; D is uncertain. Germline CDR1 and CDR2: SGHTA and FQGTGA. Between the trimmed V and J ends, which lost 0 bases and 6 bases, there was a span of 6 bases. The CDR3 has 13 residues. CDR3 coding DNA: TGTGCCAGCAGCTTAACACAGATCAATGAGCAGTTCTTC. Its translation: CASSLTQINEQFF.

This chain links TRBV7-2 with TRBJ1-3; D unresolved. Germline V gene sequence: CDR1 SGHTA, CDR2 FQGNSA. This CDR3 is 15 amino acids long. With 1 base removed from V and 3 bases from J, the gap between germline ends came to 10 bases. CDR3 sequence reads: CASSLEMVRGNTIYF. The CDR3 coding sequence is TGTGCCAGCAGCTTAGAAATGGTGCGTGGAAACACCATATATTTT.

This chain links TRBV7-2 with TRBJ2-7; D unclear. CDR3 length: 14 residues. Germline V gene data show CDR1 as SGHTA and CDR2 as FQGNSA. V dropped 3 bases and J dropped 3 bases, with 12 bases sitting between them. The CDR3 protein is CASSFKAPNYEQYF. For the CDR3, the DNA is TGTGCCAGCAGCTTCAAAGCGCCTAACTACGAGCAGTACTTC. Variable domain in full (rest from reference TRBV7-2 and TRBJ2-7): GAGVSQSPSNKVTEKGKDVELRCDPISGHTALYWYRQSLGQGLEFLIYFQGNSAPDKSGLPSDRFSAERTGGSVSTLTIQRTQQEDSAVYLCASSFKAPNYEQYFGPGTRLTVT.

The chain joins TRBV5-1 to TRBJ1-1; D gene unclear. This CDR3 has 13 residues. Germline V gene sequence: CDR1 SGHRS, CDR2 YFSETQ. V dropped 0 bases and J dropped 8 bases, with 11 bases sitting between them. CDR3 amino acids: CASSLGSAPEAFF. In DNA, the CDR3 is TGCGCCAGCAGCTTGGGGAGTGCCCCCGAAGCTTTCTTT.

This chain joins TRBV6-6 and TRBJ1-5; perhaps TRBD1 as D (5 bases). The CDR3 is 12 amino acids. V was cut by 6 bases and J by 5 bases, with 8 bases left in between. Germline V gene lookup returns CDR1 MNHNY and CDR2 SVGAGI (reference sequence). CDR3 DNA: TGTGCCAGCAGCCTGACAGATCAGCCCCAGCATTTT. Its protein is CASSLTDQPQHF.

This chain links TRBV24-1 with TRBJ1-2; unclear D gene. Trimming took 0 bases from V and 11 from J, leaving 9 bases between them. The length of the CDR3 is 12 residues. CDR1 and CDR2 (germline): KGHDR, SFDVKD. The CDR3 coding sequence is TGTGCCACCAGTGATTTGTCCTGGGCATACACCTTC. This codes for CATSDLSWAYTF.

The V call is TRBV14, the J call TRBJ1-2; 8 nucleotides line up with TRBD1. This CDR3 is built from 13 residues. Germline CDR1 reads SGHDN; CDR2 reads FVKESK. Trimming removed 5 bases from V and 4 bases from J; junction bases left unmatched: 3. CDR3 nucleotides: TGTGCCAGCAGCGTGGACAGGGTCTATGGCTACACCTTC. As protein: CASSVDRVYGYTF.

The CDR3 here is CASSVGQVISGELFF. In DNA, the CDR3 is TGTGCCAGTAGTGTGGGACAGGTAATCTCCGGGGAGCTGTTTTTT. The V call is TRBV19, the J call TRBJ2-2, with 8 positions matching TRBD1. CDR1 and CDR2 from the germline V gene are LNHDA and SQIVND (reference sequence). This CDR3 has 15 amino acids. The junction had 8 bases not matched to a gene; V was cut back by 5 bases and J by 6 bases.

The V gene is TRBV5-1, the J gene TRBJ1-1; D perhaps matches TRBD1 (6 bases). The CDR3 runs to 15 residues. The V gene lost 1 base and the J gene lost 6 bases, with 16 bases spanning the gap. Germline values: CDR1 SGHRS, CDR2 YFSETQ. CDR3 sequence reads: CASSLRPTGSAEAFF. The CDR3 coding sequence is TGCGCCAGCAGCTTGAGGCCCACAGGGTCCGCTGAAGCTTTCTTT.

For the CDR3, the DNA is TGTGCCAGCATAATAAACAGCTACGAGCAGTACTTC. Protein product: CASIINSYEQYF. The J gene is TRBJ2-7, the V gene TRBV21-1; the table's D call, TRBD1, was not checked against the DNA. TRBV21-1 is shown as a pseudogene. The CDR3 extends over 12 amino acids.

This clone was found a few times. CDR3 sequence reads: CASSLGRPLNEKLFF. The CDR3 DNA is TGTGCCAGCAGTTTAGGGAGGCCTCTTAATGAAAAACTGTTTTTT. V and J are TRBV28 and TRBJ1-4; unclear D gene. The V and J ends lost 2 bases and 4 bases respectively, with 11 bases between them. The CDR3 contains 15 residues. Germline V gene data show CDR1 as MDHEN and CDR2 as SYDVKM.

The J gene is TRBJ1-1, the V gene TRBV18; 7 bases line up with TRBD1. With 6 bases clipped from V and 7 bases from J, the junction kept 11 bases outside the gene matches. Germline assignment: CDR1 KGHSH and CDR2 LQKENI. The CDR3 has 14 residues. The CDR3 DNA is TGTGCCAGCTCCAGGGACAGCGGCTTGGTTGAAGCTTTCTTT. Protein sequence: CASSRDSGLVEAFF.

The chain couples TRBV14 to TRBJ2-1; the D is unclear. Per the germline V gene, CDR1 is SGHDN and CDR2 is FVKESK. V lost 0 bases, J lost 7 bases, and 13 bases lay in between. CDR3 length: 15 amino acids. Here the CDR3 DNA reads TGTGCCAGCAGCCAAGATGCCTTCTCCGGGAATGAGCAGTTCTTC. It yields the protein CASSQDAFSGNEQFF.

The rearrangement links TRBV19 to TRBJ1-1; TRBD1 agrees at 8 bases. V lost 4 bases, J lost 5 bases, and 12 bases stayed unmatched. Per germline, CDR1 LNHDA and CDR2 SQIVND (reference sequence). The CDR3 contains 16 residues. The CDR3 here is CASSTSDRDTTTEAFF. DNA for the CDR3: TGTGCCAGTAGTACGTCGGACAGGGATACAACTACTGAAGCTTTCTTT.

The chain has TRBV5-1 and TRBJ1-2; maybe TRBD1 (5 bases). This CDR3 comprises 15 residues. V lost 0 bases, J lost 2 bases, and 11 bases lay in between. Germline CDR1 SGHRS, CDR2 YFSETQ. Here the CDR3 DNA reads TGCGCCAGCAGCTTGGGAGGGGAGGGAAACTATGGCTACACCTTC. Amino acids: CASSLGGEGNYGYTF.

V is TRBV18 and J is TRBJ1-6, with D unresolved. The CDR3 runs 16 residues. V lost 6 bases and J 0 bases, leaving 12 bases between the germline ends. Germline CDR1 and CDR2: KGHSH and LQKENI. The CDR3 sequence: CASSTTLTSYNSPLHF. The DNA of the CDR3 is TGTGCCAGCTCCACGACTCTCACCTCCTATAATTCACCCCTCCACTTT.

The chain combines TRBV5-1 with TRBJ2-3, with TRBD2 matching 10 bases. The CDR3 loop spans 15 amino acids. The germline V gene encodes CDR1 SGHRS and CDR2 YFSETQ. V was clipped by 3 bases and J by 1 base; unmatched bases: 2. The CDR3 DNA is TGCGCCAGCAGCTCCGGGACTAGCGGCACAGATACGCAGTATTTT. This encodes CASSSGTSGTDTQYF. Based on the CDR3 plus reference TRBV5-1 and TRBJ2-3, the full variable domain is KAGVTQTPRYLIKTRGQQVTLSCSPISGHRSVSWYQQTPGQGLQFLFEYFSETQRNKGNFPGRFSGRQFSNSRSEMNVSTLELGDSALYLCASSSGTSGTDTQYFGPGTRLTVL.

The V call is TRBV10-1, the J call TRBJ2-1; D is possibly TRBD1 (5 bases). The length of the CDR3 is 17 residues. Trimming cost V 0 bases and J 0 bases, with 12 bases left between them. Per the germline V gene, CDR1 is WNHNN and CDR2 is SYGVQD (reference sequence). The CDR3 protein is CASSESAIRGSYNEQFF. The CDR3 nucleotides read TGCGCCAGCAGTGAGTCCGCGATAAGGGGCTCCTACAATGAGCAGTTCTTC.

This sequence joins TRBV7-8 and TRBJ2-2, with D unclear. This CDR3 spans 15 amino acids. Trimming removed 4 bases at V and 2 bases at J, with 11 bases between. Per the germline V gene, CDR1 is SGHVS and CDR2 is FQNEAQ. The CDR3 sequence is CASSSRRLNTGELFF. The CDR3 bases are TGTGCCAGCAGCTCGCGAAGACTTAACACCGGGGAGCTGTTTTTT.